This paragraph reports one T cell receptor (beta chain). Clones were read by immunoSEQ multiplex PCR, and TCRdb kept only the in-frame ones, dropping some. The table has approximately 500,000 clones, roughly 90% seen once. This entry is derived from a study of blood T cell repertoires in COVID-19. CDR3 length: 11 residues. Trimming cost V 7 bases and J 4 bases, with 10 bases left between them. The germline gives CDR1 SQVTM, CDR2 ANQGSEA. Specimen: PBMCs or T cells enriched from blood (not recorded which). This chain links TRBV29-1 with TRBJ2-5; D remains unclear. This clonotype was obtained from a woman aged 40 to 50 who had recovered from COVID-19. In DNA form, the CDR3 reads TGCAGCGGCCAGGAAGGAGAGACCCAGTACTTC. Protein: CSGQEGETQYF.